The 19 T cell receptor beta chains reported below all come from one sample, sequenced in a study of blood T cell repertoires in COVID-19. The repertoire was sequenced with immunoSEQ multiplex PCR; TCRdb's copy has only in-frame clones and lacks some. This sample has some 270,000 clones; 89% occur once, and the top ten carry 1.5% to 2%. What was sequenced was PBMCs or T cells enriched from blood (not recorded which). The receptor source for this set is a woman aged 40-49 years who had recovered from COVID-19.

V is TRBV5-1 and J is TRBJ1-1; the match to TRBD1 covers 7 bases. Germline trimming cut 4 bases from V and 1 base from J; bases unmatched to any gene: 4. This CDR3 is built from 14 residues. The germline V gene has CDR1 SGHRS and CDR2 YFSETQ. CDR3 sequence (DNA): TGCGCCAGCAGCCCGGGACAGTGGAACACTGAAGCTTTCTTT. Residues: CASSPGQWNTEAFF. The full variable domain, completed using reference TRBV5-1 and TRBJ1-1, is KAGVTQTPRYLIKTRGQQVTLSCSPISGHRSVSWYQQTPGQGLQFLFEYFSETQRNKGNFPGRFSGRQFSNSRSEMNVSTLELGDSALYLCASSPGQWNTEAFFGQGTRLTVV.

The rearrangement joins TRBV19 to TRBJ1-2, with unresolved D. This CDR3 spans 15 amino acids. CDR1 LNHDA and CDR2 SQIVND come from the germline V gene (reference sequence). V lost 3 bases, J lost 0 bases, and 11 bases lay in between. CDR3 in amino acids: CASSMGPGSNYGYTF. The CDR3 coding sequence is TGTGCCAGTAGTATGGGCCCCGGATCTAACTATGGCTACACCTTC.

The count of this clone is one. V is TRBV6-5 and J is TRBJ1-1; possible D gene TRBD1, 5 bases. V was clipped by 5 bases and J by 0 bases, with 13 bases between them. Germline values: CDR1 MNHEY, CDR2 SVGAGI. The CDR3 extends over 15 amino acids. The CDR3 loop reads CASSPDGHLNTEAFF. The CDR3 region has the DNA TGTGCCAGCAGTCCTGACGGACACCTGAACACTGAAGCTTTCTTT.

This rearrangement joins TRBV7-9 to TRBJ2-3; 9 bases fit TRBD1. The CDR3 has 15 amino acids. Germline V CDR1 and CDR2: SEHNR, FQNEAQ (reference sequence). The J segment lost 4 bases and the V segment lost 6 bases, leaving 8 bases of the junction unmatched. CDR3 region: CASSIPGQGPDTQYF. The CDR3 DNA reads as TGTGCCAGCAGTATCCCGGGACAGGGCCCAGATACGCAGTATTTT.

The chain has TRBV27 and TRBJ2-1; possible D gene TRBD2, 5 bases. The germline V and J ends were trimmed by 7 bases and 4 bases, with 17 bases remaining between them. CDR1 is MNHEY, CDR2 SMNVEV, per germline (reference sequence). The CDR3 is 15 amino acids. The CDR3 DNA reads TGTGCCAGCAATTTCGATCGGGCGGGTTACAATGAGCAGTTCTTC. Amino acids: CASNFDRAGYNEQFF.

The J gene is TRBJ2-1, the V gene TRBV4-1, with 8 bases aligning to TRBD2. The germline V gene has CDR1 MGHRA and CDR2 YSYEKL. There are 17 residues in the CDR3. Trimming took 0 bases from V and 6 from J; bases not matched to a gene: 10. As DNA, the CDR3 is TGCGCCAGCAGCCAAGATCGGCCAGCGGGAGTAGTCAATGAGCAGTTCTTC. It translates to CASSQDRPAGVVNEQFF.

V gene TRBV30 combines with J gene TRBJ1-6; D call uncertain. The CDR3 extends over 16 amino acids. Per germline, CDR1 GTSNPN and CDR2 SVGIG (reference sequence). Trimming removed 2 bases from V and 1 base from J, with 12 bases in between. The CDR3 DNA follows: TGTGCCTGGAGTTCAGGCGGGATGTCCTATAATTCACCCCTCCACTTT. Amino acids: CAWSSGGMSYNSPLHF.

The V gene is TRBV2, the J gene TRBJ1-5; a weak D match, TRBD1 (5 bases). Germline-derived CDR1 and CDR2 are SNHLY and FYNNEI. CDR3 length: 14 residues. The V gene lost 7 bases and the J gene lost 3 bases, with 13 bases spanning the gap. CDR3 loop: CASTERGNNQPQHF. CDR3 sequence (DNA): TGTGCCAGCACCGAAAGGGGAAACAATCAGCCCCAGCATTTT.

The rearrangement links TRBV9 to TRBJ2-1; TRBD2 matches 13 bases. Germline CDR1 is SGDLS and CDR2 is YYNGEE. V lost 3 bases and J lost 0; bases outside the gene matches: 18. The CDR3 consists of 22 residues. CDR3 region: CASSAGGLAGLLIPSSYNEQFF. The CDR3 bases are TGTGCCAGCAGCGCTGGGGGACTAGCGGGATTATTAATCCCTAGCTCCTACAATGAGCAGTTCTTC. The variable domain in full, completed from reference TRBV9 and TRBJ2-1, reads DSGVTQTPKHLITATGQRVTLRCSPRSGDLSVYWYQQSLDQGLQFLIQYYNGEERAKGNILERFSAQQFPDLHSELNLSSLELGDSALYFCASSAGGLAGLLIPSSYNEQFFGPGTRLTVL.

The chain joins TRBV9 to TRBJ1-2; D is possibly TRBD1 (5 bases). There are 15 residues in the CDR3. The V end lost 3 bases, the J end lost 4 bases, and 16 bases lay between the germline ends. Germline CDR1 reads SGDLS; CDR2 reads YYNGEE. The CDR3 sequence is CASSEDRLGGYGYTF. CDR3 in DNA: TGTGCCAGCAGCGAGGACCGACTCGGGGGCTATGGCTACACCTTC.

This sequence joins TRBV7-2 and TRBJ1-2; TRBD1 matches at 7 bases. Germline V gene data show CDR1 as SGHTA and CDR2 as FQGNSA. The CDR3 has 14 amino acids. V lost 5 bases to trimming and J lost 2 bases; unmatched junction nucleotides: 5. The CDR3 protein is CASSPGGPNYGYTF. DNA for the CDR3: TGTGCCAGCAGCCCAGGGGGACCGAACTATGGCTACACCTTC.

This chain connects TRBV5-8 to TRBJ1-3; 7 bases fit TRBD1. Germline loops: CDR1 SGHTS, CDR2 YDEGEE. The CDR3 is made up of 14 amino acids. The junction had 5 bases not matched to a gene; V was cut back by 4 bases and J by 4 bases. The chain's CDR3 is CASSDDRAGNTIYF. The CDR3 DNA reads as TGTGCCAGCAGCGACGACAGGGCGGGAAACACCATATATTTT.

The V gene is TRBV27, the J gene TRBJ2-5; 16 bases agree with TRBD2. The V gene end was trimmed by 5 bases and the J gene end by 5 bases; junction bases not matched to a gene: 5. The CDR3 extends over 16 amino acids. The germline V gene encodes CDR1 MNHEY and CDR2 SMNVEV (reference sequence). CDR3 loop: CASSGTSGRVGETQYF. CDR3 nucleotides: TGTGCCAGCAGTGGGACTAGCGGGAGGGTGGGGGAGACCCAGTACTTC.

This chain joins TRBV18 and TRBJ2-6, with D possibly matching TRBD2 (6 bases). V lost 2 bases and J lost 4, with 15 bases in between. Germline loops: CDR1 KGHSH, CDR2 LQKENI. The CDR3 consists of 17 residues. Here the CDR3 reads CASSPSGRAGGANVLTF. In DNA, the CDR3 is TGTGCCAGCTCACCATCCGGCAGGGCGGGAGGGGCCAACGTCCTGACTTTC.

The V call is TRBV12-5, the J call TRBJ1-5; possible D gene TRBD1, 5 bases. V lost 0 bases and J 0 bases, leaving 12 bases between the germline ends. This CDR3 spans 17 amino acids. CDR1 is LGHNT, CDR2 FRNRAP, per germline. This CDR3 is CASGLVEGTFSNQPQHF. The CDR3 DNA sequence: TGTGCTAGTGGTTTGGTAGAAGGGACTTTTAGCAATCAGCCCCAGCATTTT.

This sequence joins TRBV9 and TRBJ1-2, with D maybe TRBD1 (6 bases). CDR1 is SGDLS, CDR2 YYNGEE, per germline. The CDR3 runs to 14 residues. V was pared by 0 bases and J by 4 bases, with 10 bases between. The CDR3 region has the DNA TGTGCCAGCAGCGTAGAAGGCAGGGGCTATGGCTACACCTTC. This encodes CASSVEGRGYGYTF.

This chain joins TRBV28 and TRBJ2-3; 9 positions match TRBD2. The ends lost 6 bases at V and 3 bases at J; junction bases unmatched: 13. This CDR3 comprises 17 residues. CDR1 is MDHEN and CDR2 is SYDVKM in the germline V gene. The CDR3 DNA reads as TGTGCCAGCAGCGTCGGGGGCCTAGCGGGAAGGACAGATACGCAGTATTTT. Amino acids: CASSVGGLAGRTDTQYF.

The chain is built from TRBV24-1 and TRBJ1-5; 7 bases are a match to TRBD1. CDR1 and CDR2 (germline): KGHDR, SFDVKD. The CDR3 contains 17 residues. The V and J ends lost 8 bases and 1 base, in that order; junction bases with no gene match: 13. CDR3 region: CATTSRGRGISNQPQHF. The CDR3 coding sequence is TGTGCCACCACATCAAGGGGGCGAGGAATAAGCAATCAGCCCCAGCATTTT.

The chain's CDR3 is CASSRPGTGTYGYTF. CDR3 sequence (DNA): TGTGCCAGCAGTCGTCCCGGGACAGGGACCTATGGCTACACCTTC. This chain uses TRBV6-5 with TRBJ1-2; TRBD1 agrees at 9 bases. The CDR3 spans 15 residues. The ends lost 5 bases at V and 4 bases at J; junction bases unmatched: 8. Germline lookup yields CDR1 MNHEY and CDR2 SVGAGI.